The following is a T cell receptor beta chain sequence with its context. This clonotype is considered medium-sized (0.01 to 0.1%). Its specific antigen is unknown. Qualities for individual bases were not recorded, and no much larger clone is one base off. The instrument was an Illumina MiSeq. TCRdb trimmed public reads at Q25 via fastp, called clones via MiXCR and kept in-frame beta chains. Each CDR3 protein appears once, grouped with its most common genes and DNA. This sample comprises approximately 4,500 distinct CDR3 sequences, less than 9.5% of them detected only once. The biggest ten clones account for about 9% of the sample. The data were obtained in a study. The TCR comes from a human donor with rheumatoid arthritis. The sample consisted of CD4+ T cells from synovial fluid.

The nucleotide sequence is given as TGCAGTGCTACCGCCGGGGGTAGCGAGCAGTACTTC. Its product reads: CSATAGGSEQYF. The receptor chain draws on TRBV20-1 and TRBJ2-7; TRBD2 might be the D gene, on 6 matching bases. V was cut back by 4 bases and J by 6 bases, leaving a gap of 13 bases between them. The germline V gene (reference sequence) yields DFQATT for CDR1 and SNEGSKA for CDR2. Measured from the cysteine to the phenylalanine, the CDR3 is 12 residues long. The only DNA kept is the CDR3, 36 bases in frame from the first base.